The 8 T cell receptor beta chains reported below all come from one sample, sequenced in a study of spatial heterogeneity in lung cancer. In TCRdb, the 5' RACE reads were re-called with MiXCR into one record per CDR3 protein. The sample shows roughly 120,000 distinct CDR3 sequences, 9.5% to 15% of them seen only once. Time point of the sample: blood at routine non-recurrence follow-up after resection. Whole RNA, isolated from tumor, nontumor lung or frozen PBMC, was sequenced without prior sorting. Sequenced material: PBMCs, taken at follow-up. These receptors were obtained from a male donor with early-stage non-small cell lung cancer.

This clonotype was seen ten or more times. CDR3 bases: TGTGCCAGCAGTGGGACAGCCTATTCACCCCTCCACTTT. It specifies CASSGTAYSPLHF. The chain has TRBV28 and TRBJ1-6; the match to TRBD1 covers 7 bases. Germline V lookup: CDR1 MDHEN, CDR2 SYDVKM. V gave up 5 bases and J gave up 8 bases; unmatched junction bases: 3. The CDR3 is 13 amino acids.

CDR3 nucleotide sequence: TGTGCCAGCAGTTTAGGGGGGCAATCCGGCAATGAGCAGTTCTTC. It yields the protein CASSLGGQSGNEQFF. This chain connects TRBV28 to TRBJ2-1, with D perhaps given as TRBD1 or TRBD2 (6 bases each). This CDR3 has 15 amino acids. Germline V gene lookup returns CDR1 MDHEN and CDR2 SYDVKM. The V gene lost 2 bases and the J gene lost 6 bases, with 14 bases spanning the gap.

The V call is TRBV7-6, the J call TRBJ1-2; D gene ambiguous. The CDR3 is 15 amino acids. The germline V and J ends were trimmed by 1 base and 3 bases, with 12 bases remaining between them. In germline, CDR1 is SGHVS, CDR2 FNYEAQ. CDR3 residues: CASSLGAGLDYGYTF. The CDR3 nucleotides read TGTGCCAGCAGCTTAGGGGCAGGCCTAGACTATGGCTACACCTTC.

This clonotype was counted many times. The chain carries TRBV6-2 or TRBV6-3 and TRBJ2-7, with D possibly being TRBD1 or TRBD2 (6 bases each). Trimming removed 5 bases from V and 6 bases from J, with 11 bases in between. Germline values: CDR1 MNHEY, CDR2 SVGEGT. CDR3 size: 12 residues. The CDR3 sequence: CASSPQGGEQYF. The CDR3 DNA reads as TGTGCCAGCAGTCCACAGGGAGGCGAGCAGTACTTC.

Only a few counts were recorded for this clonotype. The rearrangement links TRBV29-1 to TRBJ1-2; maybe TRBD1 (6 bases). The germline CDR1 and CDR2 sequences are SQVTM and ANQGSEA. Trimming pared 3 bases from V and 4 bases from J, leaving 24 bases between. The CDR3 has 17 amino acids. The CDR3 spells CSVDFGTTGEGSYGYTF. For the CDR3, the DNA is TGCAGCGTTGACTTCGGGACAACCGGTGAAGGGAGCTATGGCTACACCTTC.

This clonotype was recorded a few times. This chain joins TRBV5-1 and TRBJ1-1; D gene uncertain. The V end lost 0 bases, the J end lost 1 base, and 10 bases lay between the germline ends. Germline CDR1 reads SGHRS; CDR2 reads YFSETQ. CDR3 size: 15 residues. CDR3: CASSLDVLRNTEAFF. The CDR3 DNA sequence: TGCGCCAGCAGCTTGGACGTTTTGAGGAACACTGAAGCTTTCTTT.

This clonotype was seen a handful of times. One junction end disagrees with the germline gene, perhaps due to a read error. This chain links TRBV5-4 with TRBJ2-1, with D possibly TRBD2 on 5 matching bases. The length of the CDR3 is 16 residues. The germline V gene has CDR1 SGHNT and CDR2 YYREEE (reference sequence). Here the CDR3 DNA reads TGTGCCAGCAGCTTGGACGGGGTCAGCTCCTGCAATGAGCAGTTCTTC. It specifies CASSLDGVSSCNEQFF.

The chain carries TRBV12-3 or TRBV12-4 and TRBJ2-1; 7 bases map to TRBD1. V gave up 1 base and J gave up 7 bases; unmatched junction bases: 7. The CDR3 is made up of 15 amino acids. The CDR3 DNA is TGTGCCAGCAGTTTAGGGCAGGGGGACGTAAATGAGCAGTTCTTC. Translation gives CASSLGQGDVNEQFF.